Only one count was recorded for the clone carrying this T cell receptor beta chain. What it binds is unknown. Primers for the PCR totalled 60 Vbeta and 13 Jbeta. In the authors' methods: In a later analysis, the count reached about 80 million unique TCR beta chains, with 10 million to 11 million shared. The data were produced by immunoSEQ multiplex PCR, yet TCRdb's version contains in-frame clones alone and is incomplete. The DNA was the basis for D and trimming; V, J and clone size are from that table. The sample comprises some 200,000 clones, 70% to 80% of which are singletons, and 2% to 2.5% rests with the top ten. The source of the sample is a study of cytomegalovirus exposure and HLA in healthy donors. General study points: As a later analysis showed, a missense DCLRE1C variant was linked to trimming of TCR beta V- and J-genes.

The clonotype comes from a woman aged 25 to 39 in good health and CMV-seropositive. Specimen: PBMCs.

The CDR3 nucleotides read TGTGCCAGCAGCATGGGACAGCAGAGAGCTGAAGCTTTCTTT. This sequence encodes CASSMGQQRAEAFF. V gene TRBV5-5 combines with J gene TRBJ1-1; TRBD1 matches 7 bases. The germline V gene has CDR1 SGHKS and CDR2 YYEKEE (reference sequence). With 4 bases clipped from V and 6 bases from J, the junction kept 9 bases outside the gene matches. The CDR3 loop spans 14 amino acids.